A selection of T cell receptor beta chains follows, all from one sample in a study of blood T cell repertoires in COVID-19. The data were produced by immunoSEQ multiplex PCR, yet TCRdb's version contains in-frame clones alone and is incomplete. The sample lists about 150,000 clones, about 80% occurring once. The specimen was PBMCs or T cells enriched from blood (not recorded which). Receptors were obtained from a man between 50 and 59 years old who had recovered from COVID-19. CDR3s include the opening cysteine and the closing phenylalanine or tryptophan. A D gene is named only where the DNA matches it firmly. The size of a clone is reported for some rows only, either as once, few or many, or as a class for expanded clones.

len	v_gene	j_gene	abundance	d_gene	CDR3aa	CDR3nt
16	TRBV19	TRBJ2-7	-	TRBD1	CASSPGTGGLSYEQYF	TGTGCCAGTAGTCCCGGGACAGGGGGACTCTCCTACGAGCAGTACTTC
15	TRBV23-1	TRBJ1-5	-	-	CASSQSDTCNQPQHF	TGCGCCAGCAGTCAATCGGACACTTGCAATCAGCCCCAGCATTTT
16	TRBV15	TRBJ2-7	-	TRBD1	CATSRDPRDRIYEQYF	TGTGCCACCAGCAGAGACCCCAGGGACAGAATCTACGAGCAGTACTTC
17	TRBV3-1/TRBV3-2	TRBJ2-3	-	-	CASSQEPRGSGTDTQYF	TGTGCCAGCAGCCAAGAGCCGCGGGGCTCGGGCACAGATACGCAGTATTTT
16	TRBV7-9	TRBJ2-3	-	TRBD1	CATARTGLEGADTQYF	TGTGCTACAGCCAGGACAGGCCTTGAGGGCGCAGATACGCAGTATTTT
14	TRBV5-1	TRBJ1-5	-	TRBD1	CASSPGTVNQPQHF	TGCGCCAGCAGCCCGGGGACAGTCAATCAGCCCCAGCATTTT
14	TRBV15	TRBJ1-2	-	-	CATSRGGLNSGYTF	TGTGCCACCAGCAGAGGGGGCCTCAATTCAGGGTACACCTTC
17	TRBV5-6	TRBJ2-6	-	-	CASSLAKGVAGANVLTF	TGTGCCAGCAGCTTGGCCAAAGGGGTAGCTGGGGCCAACGTCCTGACTTTC
18	TRBV6-1	TRBJ2-3	-	TRBD2	CASSEELAGGRGTDTQYF	TGTGCCAGCAGTGAGGAGCTAGCGGGGGGGCGAGGCACAGATACGCAGTATTTT
12	TRBV6-5	TRBJ2-7	-	TRBD2	CASRGGVHEQYF	TGTGCCAGCAGGGGAGGGGTCCACGAGCAGTACTTC
14	TRBV18	TRBJ2-1	-	-	CASSEAGISDEQFF	TGTGCCAGCTCAGAGGCAGGGATTTCGGATGAGCAGTTCTTC
13	TRBV4-3	TRBJ1-2	few	-	CASSQDIRGLYTF	TGCGCCAGCAGCCAAGATATTAGAGGCCTCTACACCTTC
15	TRBV11-3	TRBJ2-2	-	TRBD1	CASGLGDRDAGELFF	TGTGCCAGCGGCTTAGGGGACAGGGATGCCGGGGAGCTGTTTTTT
16	TRBV19	TRBJ1-5	-	-	CASSPIDRYSNQPQHF	TGTGCCAGTAGTCCCATCGACAGGTATAGCAATCAGCCCCAGCATTTT
15	TRBV18	TRBJ2-1	-	TRBD2	CASSSGLAGGFEQFF	TGTGCCAGCTCATCGGGACTAGCGGGGGGATTTGAGCAGTTCTTC
14	TRBV28	TRBJ1-5	-	-	CATQLGGAGQPQHF	TGTGCCACCCAGCTGGGGGGGGCCGGTCAGCCCCAGCATTTT
14	TRBV7-2	TRBJ1-5	-	-	CASSLGAGYQPQHF	TGTGCCAGCAGCTTAGGTGCAGGGTATCAGCCCCAGCATTTT
15	TRBV4-1	TRBJ2-1	-	TRBD1	CASSLGTGRYNEQFF	TGCGCCAGCAGCCTTGGGACAGGGAGGTACAATGAGCAGTTCTTC
13	TRBV29-1	TRBJ2-3	-	TRBD1	CIVNNRGTDTQYF	TGTATCGTGAACAACAGGGGTACAGATACGCAGTATTTT
13	TRBV12-3/TRBV12-4	TRBJ1-6	-	-	CASSPDRRSPLHF	TGTGCCAGCAGTCCGGACAGACGCTCACCCCTCCACTTT
16	TRBV27	TRBJ1-3	-	-	CASSPGFGGAGNTIYF	TGTGCCAGCAGCCCAGGCTTTGGGGGGGCTGGAAACACCATATATTTT
16	TRBV7-2	TRBJ2-3	-	TRBD2	CASSFSSGGVGDTQYF	TGTGCCAGCAGCTTTTCTAGCGGGGGGGTGGGAGATACGCAGTATTTT
14	TRBV7-9	TRBJ1-5	-	-	CASSAEISNQPQHF	TGTGCCAGCAGCGCGGAAATTAGCAATCAGCCCCAGCATTTT
15	TRBV5-1	TRBJ2-7	many	TRBD2	CASSLASGGPYEQYF	TGCGCCAGCAGCTTGGCATCGGGGGGACCATACGAGCAGTACTTC
14	TRBV6-5	TRBJ2-2	-	-	CASKLQGEGGELFF	TGTGCCAGCAAATTACAGGGGGAGGGCGGGGAGCTGTTTTTT
15	TRBV19	TRBJ1-2	-	TRBD1	CASSPRTGPGYGYTF	TGTGCCAGTAGTCCTCGGACAGGGCCTGGGTATGGCTACACCTTC
15	TRBV10-3	TRBJ2-2	once	-	CAISVLHTNTGELFF	TGTGCCATCAGTGTTTTGCACACAAACACCGGGGAGCTGTTTTTT
16	TRBV19	TRBJ1-5	few	TRBD1	CASSQFGTGGDQPQHF	TGTGCCAGTAGTCAATTTGGAACAGGGGGGGATCAGCCCCAGCATTTT
15	TRBV4-1	TRBJ1-6	few	TRBD1	CASSQGQAYNSPLHF	TGCGCCAGCAGCCAGGGACAGGCCTATAATTCACCCCTCCACTTT
14	TRBV4-1	TRBJ1-2	-	-	CASSQDRVGYGYTF	TGCGCCAGCAGCCAAGACAGGGTGGGATATGGCTACACCTTC
18	TRBV6-2/TRBV6-3	TRBJ1-5	-	TRBD1	CASSYTGQGAYSNQPQHF	TGTGCCAGCAGTTACACGGGACAGGGGGCTTATAGCAATCAGCCCCAGCATTTT
16	TRBV14	TRBJ1-6	few	-	CASSQVGSLYNSPLHF	TGTGCCAGCAGCCAAGTTGGGAGCCTGTATAATTCACCCCTCCACTTT
14	TRBV5-1	TRBJ2-7	-	TRBD1	CASSSPGQGGEQYF	TGCGCCAGCAGCTCGCCGGGACAGGGTGGCGAGCAGTACTTC